This record concerns one TCR beta chain sequence. The Th1 cells were the flow-through after CD25, CD56 and CD294 bead selections. The T cell receptor alpha and beta CDR3 regions were amplified from mRNA by semiquantitative ARM-PCR. In ARM-PCR, communal superprimers followed tagged nested gene-specific primers for exponential amplification. TCRdb fed the multiplex PCR reads into MiXCR, producing one record per CDR3 protein. Here the sample spans about 13,000 distinct CDR3 sequences, around 70% being singletons. The entry originates in a study of relationships among human T cell subsets. With 4 bases clipped from V and 7 bases from J, the junction kept 11 bases outside the gene matches. The CDR3 spans 15 residues. Per germline, CDR1 SNHLY and CDR2 FYNNEI.

The chain combines TRBV2 with TRBJ2-7; 9 bases map to TRBD1. The TCR originated in a man aged 40-50 years in good health. The sample taken for sequencing was CD4+ Th1 cells sorted from blood. The DNA of the CDR3 is TGTGCCAGCAGTGGAGGTCCGGGACAGGGTTCTGAGCAGTACTTC. Protein sequence: CASSGGPGQGSEQYF.